This T cell receptor (beta chain) originates from a study of T-cell memory formation after mild COVID-19. In its sample, this clonotype was seen many times. The CDR3 is 15 residues long. CDR1 and CDR2 (germline): SGHTA, FQGNSA. The V gene lost 0 bases and the J gene lost 3 bases, with 9 bases spanning the gap. TCRdb used MiXCR to reprocess the 5' RACE reads, holding one entry per CDR3 protein. The sample shows under 300,000 distinct CDR3 sequences, about 17% of them seen only once. This TCR was sampled from a man between 18 and 29 years old who had mild COVID-19 (a few samples of this study predate the infection). Cell type and time point are not known. The chain employs TRBV7-2 and TRBJ1-5; D is unclear. Sequenced input: PBMCs or a T cell subset sorted from them (not recorded which). Here the CDR3 reads CASSLAAVYNQPQHF. The DNA of the CDR3 is TGTGCCAGCAGCTTAGCGGCCGTTTACAATCAGCCCCAGCATTTT.